This record covers a single TCR beta chain. Antigen unknown. A much more abundant neighbour one base away suggests this may be a read error. One entry per CDR3 protein, called by TCRdb with MiXCR from the multiplex PCR reads. The sample includes approximately 200,000 distinct CDR3 sequences, approximately 31% of them seen just once. The sample belongs to a study of breast tumors, draining lymph nodes, adjacent tissues. Samples came from axillary lymph nodes draining the breast cancer. Findings of the study overall: Compared with basal-like, luminal-like tumors shared significantly more repertoire with nontumor tissue. Tumors had less TCR diversity than lymph nodes, more than nontumor tissue. Findings are consistent with lymph node origin and intratumoral expansion of most tumor T cells. Data only fit, rather than demonstrated, lymph node origin of most tumor T cells.

The CDR3 spans 17 residues. Germline CDR1 SGHKS, CDR2 YYEKEE (reference sequence). This chain joins TRBV5-5 and TRBJ2-3; tentative D call: TRBD2 (5 bases). Material: axillary lymph node tissue. The clonotype originates from a female donor with breast cancer. Some clones in this sample may be carry-over from other donors' samples. CDR3 residues: CASSLSPLGPGTDAQYF. CDR3 bases: TGTGCCAGCAGCTTGTCCCCCCTCGGGCCGGGAACAGATGCGCAGTATTTT.